The source of this T cell receptor (beta chain) is a study of blood T cell repertoires in COVID-19. For the study at large: From T cells, B-cell-depleted T cells, or PBMCs came the material, which was cDNA or gDNA.

Trimming cost V 2 bases and J 3 bases, with 8 bases left between them. This CDR3 has 14 residues. The germline gives CDR1 MNHNS, CDR2 SASEGT. Ages ranged from about 18 to 100 years, with residence in approximately 23 US areas. Participants' own reports of clinical history determined their cohort assignment. The authors' processing: Reference gene primers were amplified, and this amplification served to estimate nucleated cell counts. Assay: immunoSEQ multiplex PCR; the TCRdb copy retains only in-frame clones and omits some. The V and J calls and clone size are taken from that table; D and trimming were inferred from the DNA. There are around 320,000 clones in the sample; 90% occur only once, and 3.5% to 4.5% lies in the top ten. This clone was recorded once.

The chain couples TRBV6-1 to TRBJ1-3, with D perhaps matching TRBD1 (5 bases). The TCR originated in a woman between 18 and 30 years old with acute COVID-19. The sample was PBMCs or T cells enriched from blood (not recorded which). In DNA, the CDR3 is TGTGCCAGCAGTGAACAGGGAGGTGGAAACACCATATATTTT. It yields the protein CASSEQGGGNTIYF.